This record looks at one T cell receptor beta chain sequence and its context. The specificity of this receptor is unknown. Within one base of it there is no much larger clone, and no base qualities were kept. This sample stems from a study of early T cells in non-severe SARS-CoV-2 infection listed by TCRdb under 2021. With respect to the entire study: Because TCR sequencing relied on bulk RNA taken from unsorted whole blood, pairing of alpha and beta chains was not possible. Points the paper makes about the study in general: Matching against VDJdb was skewed toward anti-spike CD8 responses, likely underestimated virus-specific expansions, and missed private and CD4 specificities.

The method behind the library was 5' RACE. These reads were obtained on a NextSeq 500. In the TCR library protocol, unique molecular identifiers were attached to individual cDNA molecules to correct for PCR bias and sequencing error. Both TCR alpha and beta chains were sequenced, and tight co-correlation was observed between alpha and beta sequence abundances in each sample. The original pipeline was this. V gene, J gene and CDR3 annotation of TCR sequences was performed with Decombinator V4. TCRs were defined as expanded if a significant change between any two time points was detected under a Poisson model with p below 0.0001. TCR abundances were normalised to the total number of TCRs sequenced per sample and expressed as counts per million. MAIT TCRs were defined by TRAV1-2 paired with TRAJ12, TRAJ20 or TRAJ33, and iNKT TCRs by TRAV10 paired with TRAJ18. A search of VDJdb, accessed on 1 November 2021, was run for TCRs annotated to CMV, EBV and SARS-CoV-2, with TCRs annotated for multiple antigens excluded. TCRdb passed the public sequencing reads through fastp at Q25 and MiXCR, retaining productive beta sequences. CDR3 protein duplicates are merged, each entry listing the most common genes and DNA. These V and J calls derive from TCRdb rather than the authors' analysis. This sample is represented by tens of thousands of distinct CDR3 sequences; over 9% of them were singletons. The ten top clones hold around 7% of the sample.

The study was a case-control design nested within a healthcare worker cohort in London, UK, with weekly nasopharyngeal swab PCR tests and blood sampling. Healthcare workers were enrolled in the week of the UK lockdown, from 23 to 31 March 2020, and were followed every week for up to roughly 15 weeks. A distance of 19 bases separates the germline ends of V and J, which lose 4 bases and 13 bases respectively. The germline V gene sets CDR1 to SQVTM and CDR2 to ANQGSEA. There are 12 amino acids in the CDR3, from cysteine to phenylalanine inclusive. Only CDR3 DNA is held: 36 bases, read in frame from base 1.

The TCR was taken from an adult who was a healthcare worker with PCR-confirmed SARS-CoV-2 infection or an uninfected control (not recorded which). Sequenced sample: whole blood. The chain uses TRBV29-1 and TRBJ1-2, with TRBD1 as a weak D call on 5 bases. CDR3 reads: CSVVPMGPKLTF. In nucleotides, the sequence is TGCAGCGTTGTACCAATGGGGCCCAAACTCACCTTC.